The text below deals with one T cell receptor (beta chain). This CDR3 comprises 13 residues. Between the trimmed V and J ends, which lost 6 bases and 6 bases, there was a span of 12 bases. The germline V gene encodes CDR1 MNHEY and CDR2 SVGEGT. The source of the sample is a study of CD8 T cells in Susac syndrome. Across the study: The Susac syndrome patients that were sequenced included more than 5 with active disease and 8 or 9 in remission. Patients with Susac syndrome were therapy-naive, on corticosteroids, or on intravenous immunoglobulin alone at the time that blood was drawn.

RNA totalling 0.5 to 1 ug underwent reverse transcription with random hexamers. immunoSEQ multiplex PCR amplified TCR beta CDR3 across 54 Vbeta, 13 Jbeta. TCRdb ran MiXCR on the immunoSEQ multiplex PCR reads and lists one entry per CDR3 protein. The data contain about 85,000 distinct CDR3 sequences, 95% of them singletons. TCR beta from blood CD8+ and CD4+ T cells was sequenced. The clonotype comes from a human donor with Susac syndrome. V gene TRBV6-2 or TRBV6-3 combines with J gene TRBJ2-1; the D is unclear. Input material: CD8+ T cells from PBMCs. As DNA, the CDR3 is TGTGCCAGCAGCTTAGCCCGCGGCAATGAGCAGTTCTTC. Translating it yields CASSLARGNEQFF.